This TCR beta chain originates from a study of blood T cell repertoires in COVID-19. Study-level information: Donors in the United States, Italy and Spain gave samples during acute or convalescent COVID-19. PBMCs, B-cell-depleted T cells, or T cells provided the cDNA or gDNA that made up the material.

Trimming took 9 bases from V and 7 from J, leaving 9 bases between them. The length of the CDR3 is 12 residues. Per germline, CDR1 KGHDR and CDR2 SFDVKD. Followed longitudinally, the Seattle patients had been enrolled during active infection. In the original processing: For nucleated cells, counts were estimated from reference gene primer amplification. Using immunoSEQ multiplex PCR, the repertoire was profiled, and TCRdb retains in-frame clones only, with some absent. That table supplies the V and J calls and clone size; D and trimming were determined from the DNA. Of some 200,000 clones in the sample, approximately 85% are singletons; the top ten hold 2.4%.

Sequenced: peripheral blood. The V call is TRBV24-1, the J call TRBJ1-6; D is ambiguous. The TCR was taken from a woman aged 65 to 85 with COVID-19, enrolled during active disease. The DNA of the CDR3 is TGTGCCACCCTGGCTTTGAATTCACCCCTCCACTTT. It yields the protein CATLALNSPLHF.